One TCR beta chain is described in this entry. Its antigen remains unidentified. Base qualities are missing; no much larger clone stands one base away. Preparation of the library involved the immunoSEQ multiplex PCR assay. Per the authors' processing: The Chao-Jaccard similarity index and counts of shared clonotypes were used to quantify repertoire overlap between subsets. TCRdb retrieved this table from immuneACCESS and kept in-frame rearrangements only. Not all clones are present; in checked studies, unresolved V genes account for under half, and no reason is known for the remainder. That table supplies the V and J calls and clone size; D and trimming were determined from the DNA. This sample lists about 22,000 clones; about nine tenths were detected once. Almost 0.6% of the sample is held by the ten biggest clonotypes. This specimen comes from a study of CD4 T cell repertoires in COVID-19 (dated by TCRdb to about 2021). Context from the whole study: To analyze cross-reactivity, the CFSE-low cells were expanded with IL-2 for roughly nine days and then labeled again and restimulated with spike proteins from other coronaviruses. The study characterized naturally processed CD4+ T cell responses to SARS-CoV-2 spike and nucleoprotein in COVID-19-recovered individuals, using TCR Vbeta sequencing to assess clonal composition. In three recovered individuals, the TCR Vbeta repertoire of SARS-CoV-2-reactive T cells was analyzed at the subset level.

The V and J ends are trimmed by 0 bases and 4 bases, leaving 13 bases between them. From its cysteine to its phenylalanine, the CDR3 spans 15 amino acids. The sequence is cut down to CDR3 DNA, 45 bases in frame from base 1. As encoded in the germline V gene, CDR1 is SGHRS while CDR2 is YFSETQ. Overall results and qualifications from the work: Between 7 and 25% of SARS-CoV-2 clonotypes were also found in SARS-CoV and/or HKU1 spike-stimulated secondary cultures, consistent with cross-reactivity. Two or all three memory subsets shared several of the most expanded SARS-CoV-2-reactive clonotypes, which suggests intraclonal diversification.

Uncultured memory T cell samples were subjected to sequencing directly after ex vivo isolation. CD4+ total memory, central memory, effector memory and circulating T follicular helper cells were isolated from peripheral blood mononuclear cells. This sequence uses TRBV5-1 and TRBJ1-2; the D gene is unclear. This TCR came from a human donor who had COVID-19. The sample consisted of central memory CD4+ T cells from blood, taken before the COVID-19 pandemic. Sample cell subset or site, as interpreted from the label and publication: CD4+ T central memory cells. The sequence in DNA is TGCGCCAGCAGCTTGGACACGTATGAGGTCTATGGCTACACCTTC. Its product reads: CASSLDTYEVYGYTF.